The T cell receptor beta chain under discussion was sequenced for a study of blood T cell repertoires in COVID-19. Study context: The origin of the acute and convalescent COVID-19 samples was the United States, Italy and Spain. Sources were T cells, B-cell-depleted T cells, or PBMCs; the material itself was cDNA or gDNA.

In the authors' methods: Reference gene primer amplification gave nucleated cell count estimates. Profiled with immunoSEQ multiplex PCR; TCRdb holds only in-frame clones, not every one. From that table come the V and J calls and clone size; the DNA was used to work out D and trimming. The sample yields some 15,000 clones, roughly 80% seen once. Sequencing input: peripheral blood. This TCR was recovered from a woman aged 65 to 85 with active COVID-19.

CDR3 loop: CAISEHGGSVLYEQYF. The CDR3 region has the DNA TGTGCCATCAGTGAACACGGGGGGTCAGTACTCTACGAGCAGTACTTC. This chain links TRBV10-3 with TRBJ2-7; TRBD2 agrees at 7 bases. The V segment lost 3 bases and the J segment 3 bases; nucleotides outside the gene matches: 11. The CDR3 runs 16 residues. CDR1 is ENHRY and CDR2 is SYGVKD in the germline V gene.